This T cell receptor beta chain was identified in a study of long-term antiretroviral therapy in people with HIV. Study-level findings and limits: Repertoires looked antigen-experienced, with only a slight naive shift after ART. The study found that diversity rose after ART but stayed below transplant donor controls.

Trimming removed 3 bases from V and 0 bases from J, with 12 bases in between. Germline CDR1 is GTSNPN and CDR2 is SVGIG (reference sequence). This CDR3 has 15 residues. Donors needed at least one pre-ART PBMC sample plus at least two post-ART samples. Note on this clone: Its antigen remains unidentified.

Assay version v3.0 of immunoSEQ was used, and it was run at survey level. Sequencing set out to capture about 40,000-55,000 T-cell genomes per sample. TCRdb's table, derived via immunoSEQ multiplex PCR, lists solely in-frame clones and lacks some. The sample lists about 25,000 clones, 82% occurring once. The clonotype was recovered from a middle-aged man with HIV. The V call is TRBV30, the J call TRBJ1-3; tentative D call: TRBD1 (6 bases). The sequencing used unsorted PBMCs, collected 2.9 years after starting antiretroviral therapy. The CDR3: CAWSPWTDSGNTIYF. For the CDR3, the DNA is TGTGCCTGGAGCCCCTGGACAGACTCTGGAAACACCATATATTTT. Variable domain in full (rest from reference TRBV30 and TRBJ1-3): SQTIHQWPATLVQPVGSPLSLECTVEGTSNPNLYWYRQAAGRGLQLLFYSVGIGQISSEVPQNLSASRPQDRQFILSSKKLLLSDSGFYLCAWSPWTDSGNTIYFGEGSWLTVV.